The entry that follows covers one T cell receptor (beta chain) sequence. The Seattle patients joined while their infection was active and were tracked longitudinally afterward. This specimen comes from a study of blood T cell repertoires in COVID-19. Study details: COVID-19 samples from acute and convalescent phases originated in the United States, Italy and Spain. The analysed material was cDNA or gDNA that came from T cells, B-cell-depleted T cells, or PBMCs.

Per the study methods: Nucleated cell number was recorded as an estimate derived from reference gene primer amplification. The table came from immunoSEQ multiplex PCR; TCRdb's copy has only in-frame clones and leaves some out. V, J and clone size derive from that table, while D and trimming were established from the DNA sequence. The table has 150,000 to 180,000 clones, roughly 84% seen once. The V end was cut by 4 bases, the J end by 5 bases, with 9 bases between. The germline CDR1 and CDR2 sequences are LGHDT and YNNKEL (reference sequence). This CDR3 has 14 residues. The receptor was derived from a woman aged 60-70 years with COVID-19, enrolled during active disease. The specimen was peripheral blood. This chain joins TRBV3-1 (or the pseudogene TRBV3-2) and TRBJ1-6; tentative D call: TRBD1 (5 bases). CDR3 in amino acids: CASSLQDNNSPLHF. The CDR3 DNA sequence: TGTGCCAGCAGCCTTCAGGACAATAATTCACCCCTCCACTTT.